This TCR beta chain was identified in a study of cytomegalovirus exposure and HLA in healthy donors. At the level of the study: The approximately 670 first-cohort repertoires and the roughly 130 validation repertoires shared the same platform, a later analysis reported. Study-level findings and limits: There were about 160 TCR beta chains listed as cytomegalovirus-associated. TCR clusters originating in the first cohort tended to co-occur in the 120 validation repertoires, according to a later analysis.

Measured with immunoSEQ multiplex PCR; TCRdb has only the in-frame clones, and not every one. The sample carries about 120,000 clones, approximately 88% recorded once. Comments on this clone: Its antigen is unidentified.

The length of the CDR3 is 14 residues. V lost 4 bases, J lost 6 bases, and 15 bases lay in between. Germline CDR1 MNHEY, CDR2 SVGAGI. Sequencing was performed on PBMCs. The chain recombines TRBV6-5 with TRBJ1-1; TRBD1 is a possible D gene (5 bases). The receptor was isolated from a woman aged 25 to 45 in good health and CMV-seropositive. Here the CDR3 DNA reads TGTGCCAGCAGTTTATGGGGGGTGGTCTCTGAAGCTTTCTTT. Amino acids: CASSLWGVVSEAFF.